These 31 T cell receptor beta chains came from one sample sequenced in a study of Ad26.COV2.S vaccination and SARS-CoV-2 variants. Data came from immunoSEQ multiplex PCR; TCRdb stores just in-frame clones and leaves some out. Among under 550,000 clones listed, around 89% were seen once. Documented treatment: roughly 18 received Ad26.COV2.S at low or high dose, single or two shots; about 5 received placebo; per-sample allocation not given. Samples came from day 63 after the first vaccine or placebo injection. Sequences were derived from peripheral blood, sampled in a trial of Ad26.COV2.S vaccine versus placebo. These receptors were collected from a person between 18 and 60 years old who received the Ad26.COV2.S COVID-19 vaccine or a placebo.

The V call is TRBV7-8, the J call TRBJ2-5, with 9 bases identical to TRBD1. The CDR3 length is 17 residues. J lost 2 bases, V lost 5 bases, and 12 bases had no gene match. Germline assignment: CDR1 SGHVS and CDR2 FQNEAQ. CDR3 protein: CASSNPPGTGHQETQYF. The CDR3 nucleotides are TGTGCCAGCAGCAACCCCCCCGGGACAGGGCATCAAGAGACCCAGTACTTC.

The chain joins TRBV12-5 to TRBJ1-1; D remains ambiguous. This CDR3 is built from 13 residues. Trimming stripped 6 bases from V and 1 base from J, with 9 bases between. CDR1 and CDR2 (germline): LGHNT, FRNRAP. For the CDR3, the DNA is TGTGCTAGTGGGGACGGGCCGAACACTGAAGCTTTCTTT. The encoded protein is CASGDGPNTEAFF.

The rearrangement links TRBV5-4 to TRBJ2-7, with D perhaps being TRBD1 or TRBD2 (5 bases each). The germline gives CDR1 SGHNT, CDR2 YYREEE (reference sequence). CDR3 length: 15 residues. Trimming cost V 4 bases and J 4 bases, with 18 bases left between them. This CDR3 reads CASSARTGRFYEQYF. The CDR3 DNA reads TGTGCCAGCAGCGCCCGGACGGGGCGCTTTTACGAGCAGTACTTC. Combining the CDR3 with reference TRBV5-4 and TRBJ2-7 gives the whole variable domain ETGVTQSPTHLIKTRGQQVTLRCSSQSGHNTVSWYQQALGQGPQFIFQYYREEENGRGNFPPRFSGLQFPNYSSELNVNALELDDSALYLCASSARTGRFYEQYFGPGTRLTVT.

This chain links TRBV5-1 with TRBJ2-5; 11 bases line up with TRBD2. The better agreement between TRBJ2-7 and the DNA end casts doubt on the J call. From germline, CDR1 is SGHRS and CDR2 YFSETQ. The CDR3 contains 14 residues. CDR3 coding DNA: TGCGCCAGCAGCGGAACTAGCGGGGGTTACGAGCAGTACTTC. It yields the protein CASSGTSGGYEQYF.

This clone was seen a single time. The gene calls are TRBV12-3 or TRBV12-4 and TRBJ1-2; unclear D gene. The V gene lost 6 bases and the J gene lost 2 bases, with 10 bases spanning the gap. This CDR3 contains 13 residues. The DNA for the CDR3 is TGTGCCAGCAGAGGCGGCAGAAACTATGGCTACACCTTC. Translating gives CASRGGRNYGYTF.

The V and J genes are TRBV15 and TRBJ2-1; D may be TRBD1 (5 bases). Germline CDR1 LNHNV, CDR2 YYDKDF (reference sequence). Trimming shortened V by 5 bases and J by 8 bases, and 13 bases separated the two germline ends. The length of the CDR3 is 13 residues. The CDR3: CATSVTGWYEQFF. CDR3 in DNA: TGTGCCACCAGCGTAACAGGTTGGTATGAGCAGTTCTTC.

This clone was counted between two and nine times. The chain couples TRBV9 to TRBJ2-5; D ambiguous. Germline CDR1 reads SGDLS; CDR2 reads YYNGEE. The CDR3 totals 14 residues. The ends were cut back, 0 bases at V and 2 bases at J, with 8 bases in the middle. CDR3 nucleotide sequence: TGTGCCAGCAGCGTAGGGGGAATACAAGAGACCCAGTACTTC. Its translation is CASSVGGIQETQYF.

The genes are TRBV7-2 and TRBJ1-4; D unresolved. The CDR3 sequence is 17 residues long. Deletions cut 5 bases from V and 3 bases from J, with 19 bases between. CDR1 is SGHTA and CDR2 is FQGNSA in the germline V gene. CDR3 protein: CASSHLHGGSSNEKLFF. DNA for the CDR3: TGTGCCAGCAGCCACCTTCATGGAGGGTCCTCTAATGAAAAACTGTTTTTT.

A remark on this clone: The sample holds other DNA sequences that translate to the same CDR3. The rearrangement links TRBV27 to TRBJ2-5; the D gene is possibly TRBD1 (5 bases). V shed 4 bases and J shed 5 bases, with 11 bases lying between them. The CDR3 sequence is 13 residues long. The V gene's germline CDR1 is MNHEY and CDR2 SMNVEV (reference sequence). DNA of the CDR3: TGTGCCAGCAGTTCAAGGGGTTGGGAGACCCAGTACTTC. Amino acids: CASSSRGWETQYF.

The chain combines TRBV6-2 or TRBV6-3 with TRBJ2-2; D ambiguous. Germline V lookup: CDR1 MNHEY, CDR2 SVGEGT. With 4 bases removed from V and 5 bases from J, the gap between germline ends came to 5 bases. This CDR3 region has 12 residues. CDR3 DNA: TGTGCCAGCAGTTTACAGACCGGGGAGCTGTTTTTT. Translation: CASSLQTGELFF.

This chain uses TRBV14 with TRBJ2-3, with a tentative D call TRBD1 (6 bases). This CDR3 is built from 17 residues. Germline CDR1 SGHDN, CDR2 FVKESK. The ends were cut back, 3 bases at V and 0 bases at J, with 16 bases in the middle. In DNA form, the CDR3 reads TGTGCCAGCAGCCAGGGGGCTCTCACCTTTAGCACAGATACGCAGTATTTT. Its translation: CASSQGALTFSTDTQYF.

The chain couples TRBV5-1 to TRBJ1-1; weak D call: TRBD1 (5 bases). V dropped 0 bases and J dropped 7 bases, with 7 bases sitting between them. CDR1 is SGHRS and CDR2 is YFSETQ in the germline V gene. This CDR3 is built from 12 residues. The CDR3 DNA follows: TGCGCCAGCAGCTTGGAGGGGTATGAAGCTTTCTTT. This translates into CASSLEGYEAFF.

The gene calls are TRBV7-9 and TRBJ2-1; 7 bases fit TRBD2. With V trimmed by 8 bases and J by 3 bases, 1 base remained unmatched. Germline assignment: CDR1 SEHNR and CDR2 FQNEAQ (reference sequence). The CDR3 has 12 residues. The CDR3 region has the DNA TGTGCCAGCCGGGGGGACTACAATGAGCAGTTCTTC. This encodes CASRGDYNEQFF.

This chain uses TRBV5-8 with TRBJ2-7, with no clear D. The ends were cut back, 2 bases at V and 0 bases at J, with 6 bases in the middle. Germline loops: CDR1 SGHTS, CDR2 YDEGEE. This CDR3 has 13 residues. CDR3 protein: CASSLAPSYEQYF. CDR3 nucleotides: TGTGCCAGCAGCTTAGCCCCCTCCTACGAGCAGTACTTC. Variable domain in full (rest from reference TRBV5-8 and TRBJ2-7): EAGVTQSPTHLIKTRGQQATLRCSPISGHTSVYWYQQALGLGLQFLLWYDEGEERNRGNFPPRFSGRQFPNYSSELNVNALELEDSALYLCASSLAPSYEQYFGPGTRLTVT.

V and J are TRBV6-5 and TRBJ1-1, with a tentative D call TRBD1 (6 bases). The CDR3 runs 15 residues. Germline values: CDR1 MNHEY, CDR2 SVGAGI. Trimming cost V 0 bases and J 1 base, with 9 bases left between them. CDR3 loop: CASSYSGRGNTEAFF. The CDR3 region has the DNA TGTGCCAGCAGTTACTCAGGCAGGGGGAACACTGAAGCTTTCTTT.

This chain links TRBV7-2 with TRBJ2-2; a weak D match, TRBD2 (5 bases). The germline V gene encodes CDR1 SGHTA and CDR2 FQGNSA. V lost 6 bases to trimming and J lost 0 bases, with 14 bases between them. The CDR3 is made up of 16 amino acids. The CDR3 here is CASRGWYSANTGELFF. The CDR3 coding sequence is TGTGCCAGCAGGGGCTGGTATAGCGCGAACACCGGGGAGCTGTTTTTT.

This sequence joins TRBV5-5 and TRBJ2-4, with 7 bases identical to TRBD1. Germline V gene lookup returns CDR1 SGHKS and CDR2 YYEKEE (reference sequence). The length of the CDR3 is 17 residues. V lost 0 bases and J lost 8; bases outside the gene matches: 14. The CDR3: CASSLVKGASRLDIQYF. The CDR3 nucleotides read TGTGCCAGCAGCTTGGTGAAGGGGGCGAGTCGTTTGGACATTCAGTACTTC. Drawing the rest from reference TRBV5-5 and TRBJ2-4, the complete variable domain is DAGVTQSPTHLIKTRGQQVTLRCSPISGHKSVSWYQQVLGQGPQFIFQYYEKEERGRGNFPDRFSARQFPNYSSELNVNALLLGDSALYLCASSLVKGASRLDIQYFGAGTRLSVL.

V gene TRBV18 combines with J gene TRBJ2-3; the D gene could be TRBD1 or TRBD2 (6 bases each). This CDR3 has 15 residues. V lost 6 bases to trimming and J lost 1 base, with 14 bases between them. In germline, CDR1 is KGHSH, CDR2 LQKENI. The CDR3 sequence: CASSSGQRGTDTQYF. The CDR3, as DNA: TGTGCCAGCTCTAGCGGACAGAGAGGCACAGATACGCAGTATTTT. The variable domain in full, completed from reference TRBV18 and TRBJ2-3, reads NAGVMQNPRHLVRRRGQEARLRCSPMKGHSHVYWYRQLPEEGLKFMVYLQKENIIDESGMPKERFSAEFPKEGPSILRIQQVVRGDSAAYFCASSSGQRGTDTQYFGPGTRLTVL.

This clone has only one observation. CDR3 loop: CASSYSPQVPRSPLHF. As DNA, the CDR3 is TGTGCCAGCAGCTACTCACCCCAAGTTCCGCGCTCACCCCTCCACTTT. The chain combines TRBV13 with TRBJ1-6; D is ambiguous. CDR3 length equals 16 residues. V was trimmed by 4 bases and J by 10 bases, leaving 20 bases between them. The germline CDR1 and CDR2 sequences are PRHDT and FYEKMQ (reference sequence).

The chain uses TRBV29-1 and TRBJ2-7; possible D gene TRBD2, 5 bases. Trimming took 0 bases from V and 5 from J, leaving 17 bases between them. The CDR3 runs to 15 residues. Germline values: CDR1 SQVTM, CDR2 ANQGSEA. CDR3 sequence (DNA): TGCAGCGTTGAAGATACCGGACTCATGATCCACGAGCAGTACTTC. Translation: CSVEDTGLMIHEQYF.

The chain recombines TRBV6-4 with TRBJ2-1; 11 bases fit TRBD2. CDR3 length: 17 amino acids. The V segment lost 4 bases and the J segment 0 bases; nucleotides outside the gene matches: 5. Germline lookup yields CDR1 MRHNA and CDR2 SNTAGT. The CDR3 nucleotides are TGTGCCAGCAGTGTAGCGGGGGGGCCTATCTCCTACAATGAGCAGTTCTTC. Its protein is CASSVAGGPISYNEQFF.

J is TRBJ2-3 and V is TRBV28; 10 positions agree with TRBD2. The J segment lost 6 bases and the V segment lost 8 bases, leaving 14 bases of the junction unmatched. CDR1 MDHEN and CDR2 SYDVKM come from the germline V gene. This CDR3 spans 16 amino acids. CDR3 in DNA: TGTGCCAGCCCCCCCAGGGTAGCGGGGGGTTGGGATACGCAGTATTTT. Its protein is CASPPRVAGGWDTQYF.

The chain employs TRBV5-5 and TRBJ2-5; no clear D. Germline CDR1 is SGHKS and CDR2 is YYEKEE (reference sequence). CDR3 size: 12 residues. Deletions cut 3 bases from V and 5 bases from J, with 8 bases between. The CDR3 protein is CASSSSEETQYF. CDR3 sequence (DNA): TGTGCCAGCAGCTCGTCAGAGGAGACCCAGTACTTC.

The V call is TRBV19, the J call TRBJ1-5, with D tentatively TRBD1 (6 bases). Germline CDR1 reads LNHDA; CDR2 reads SQIVND (reference sequence). The CDR3 extends over 16 amino acids. The V end lost 7 bases, the J end lost 0 bases, and 16 bases lay between the germline ends. CDR3 DNA sequence: TGTGCCAGTATTGGCAGACAGGCATATAGCAATCAGCCCCAGCATTTT. It encodes CASIGRQAYSNQPQHF.

V is TRBV7-6 and J is TRBJ1-1; TRBD1 is a possible D gene (6 bases). CDR3 length: 13 residues. Germline CDR1 and CDR2: SGHVS and FNYEAQ. Trimming took off 5 bases at V and 4 bases at J, with 11 bases between the two ends. The CDR3 region has the DNA TGTGCCAGCAGCCTCAGAGGGGGCACTGAAGCTTTCTTT. This translates into CASSLRGGTEAFF.

The J gene is TRBJ2-3, the V gene TRBV6-4, with 9 nucleotides matching TRBD1. V was clipped by 5 bases and J by 5 bases; unmatched bases: 8. Germline CDR1 MRHNA, CDR2 SNTAGT. The CDR3 is made up of 15 amino acids. CDR3 sequence reads: CASSYTGGAGDTQYF. In DNA form, the CDR3 reads TGTGCCAGCAGTTATACAGGGGGCGCAGGAGATACGCAGTATTTT.

J is TRBJ2-1 and V is TRBV2; a possible D gene is TRBD2 (7 bases). The germline gives CDR1 SNHLY, CDR2 FYNNEI. The CDR3 runs 15 residues. Trimming took 7 bases from V and 7 from J, leaving 20 bases between them. The CDR3 bases are TGTGCCAGCACGGACCGGGGGGCCCGAGGGAATGAGCAGTTCTTC. Encoded protein: CASTDRGARGNEQFF.

Comments on this clone: Other DNA sequences in the sample encode the same CDR3. The gene calls are TRBV23-1 and TRBJ1-5; D uncertain. TRBV23-1 is placed among ORFs of uncertain function. Trimming cost V 0 bases and J 0 bases, with 3 bases left between them. This CDR3 region has 14 residues. The CDR3 loop is CASSQSASNQPQHF. The CDR3 nucleotides read TGCGCCAGCAGTCAATCGGCTAGCAATCAGCCCCAGCATTTT.

The J gene is TRBJ1-1, the V gene TRBV30; D perhaps matches TRBD1 (5 bases). The CDR3 covers 12 residues. The germline gives CDR1 GTSNPN, CDR2 SVGIG (reference sequence). With 8 bases removed from V and 1 base from J, the gap between germline ends came to 11 bases. The CDR3 DNA sequence: TGTGCCGGAATTACAGGGAACACTGAAGCTTTCTTT. Its translation is CAGITGNTEAFF.

The chain combines TRBV24-1 with TRBJ2-3; 12 nucleotides agree with TRBD2. The V segment lost 3 bases and the J segment 6 bases; nucleotides outside the gene matches: 12. This CDR3 is 18 amino acids long. Per the germline V gene, CDR1 is KGHDR and CDR2 is SFDVKD. This CDR3 is CATSDPQGLAGSRDTQYF. CDR3 nucleotides: TGTGCCACCAGTGATCCCCAAGGACTAGCGGGGTCCAGGGATACGCAGTATTTT.

As to this clone: Other DNA sequences of this sample code for an identical CDR3. The chain recombines TRBV3-1 (or the pseudogene TRBV3-2) with TRBJ2-7; D gene uncertain. The V end lost 0 bases, the J end lost 3 bases, and 6 bases lay between the germline ends. The CDR3 is made up of 13 amino acids. Germline CDR1 LGHDT, CDR2 YNNKEL (reference sequence). The CDR3 region is CASSQDPGYEQYF. In DNA form, the CDR3 reads TGTGCCAGCAGCCAAGACCCCGGCTACGAGCAGTACTTC.